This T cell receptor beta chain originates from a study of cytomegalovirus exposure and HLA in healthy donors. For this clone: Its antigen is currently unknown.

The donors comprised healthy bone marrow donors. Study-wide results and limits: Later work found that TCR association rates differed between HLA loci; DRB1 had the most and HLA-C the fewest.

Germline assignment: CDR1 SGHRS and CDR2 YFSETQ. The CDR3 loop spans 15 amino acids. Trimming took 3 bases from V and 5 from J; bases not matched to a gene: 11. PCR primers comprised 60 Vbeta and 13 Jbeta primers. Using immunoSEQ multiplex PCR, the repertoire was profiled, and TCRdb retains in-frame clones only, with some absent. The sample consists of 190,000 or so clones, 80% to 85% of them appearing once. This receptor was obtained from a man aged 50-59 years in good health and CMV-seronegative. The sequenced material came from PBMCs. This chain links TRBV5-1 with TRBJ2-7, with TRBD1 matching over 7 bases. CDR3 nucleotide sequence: TGCGCCAGCAGCTCGCAAGGGGGCCGTGGCAACGAGCAGTACTTC. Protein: CASSSQGGRGNEQYF.